The clone carrying this T cell receptor beta chain was counted a few times. This entry belongs to a study of shared clonotypes between healthy human individuals. Clones were sequenced by immunoSEQ multiplex PCR, and TCRdb holds only the in-frame ones, with some missing. This sample has 2 million to 2.5 million clones, with 90% to 95% found just once. Naive CD4+ cells were CD45RA-selected; the remaining cells were memory. The germline V and J ends were trimmed by 1 base and 4 bases, with 13 bases remaining between them. CDR1 is LGHNA and CDR2 is YNFKEQ in the germline V gene. This CDR3 comprises 15 residues.

This chain connects TRBV4-2 to TRBJ1-1, with D unclear. The receptor's source is a man between 18 and 35 years old in good health. Some clones in this sample may be carry-over from other donors' samples. Material for sequencing was naive CD4+ T cells from PBMCs. The subset: CD45RA+ positively selected. The CDR3 nucleotides are TGTGCCAGCAGCCAAGGAGGCGGTGACGGCACTGAAGCTTTCTTT. Its protein product is CASSQGGGDGTEAFF.